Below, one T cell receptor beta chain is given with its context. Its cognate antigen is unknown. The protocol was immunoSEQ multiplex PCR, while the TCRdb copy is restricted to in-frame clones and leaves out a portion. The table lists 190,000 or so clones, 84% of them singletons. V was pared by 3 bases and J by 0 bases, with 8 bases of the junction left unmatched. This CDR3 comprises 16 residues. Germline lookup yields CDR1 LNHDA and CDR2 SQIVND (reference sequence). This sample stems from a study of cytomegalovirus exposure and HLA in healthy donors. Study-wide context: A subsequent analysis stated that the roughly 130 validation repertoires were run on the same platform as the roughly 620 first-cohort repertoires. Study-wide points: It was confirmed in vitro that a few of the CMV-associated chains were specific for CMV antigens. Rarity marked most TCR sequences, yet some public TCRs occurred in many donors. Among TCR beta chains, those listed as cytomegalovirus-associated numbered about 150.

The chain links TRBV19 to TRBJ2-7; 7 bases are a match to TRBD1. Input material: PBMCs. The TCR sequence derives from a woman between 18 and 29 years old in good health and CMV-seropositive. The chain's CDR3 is CASSIDPGQSSYEQYF. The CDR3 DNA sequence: TGTGCCAGTAGTATCGATCCGGGACAGAGCTCCTACGAGCAGTACTTC.